Below, one TCR beta chain is given with its context. Its antigen has not been determined. No much larger clone is present one base from it, and per-base qualities are unavailable. The library was built by means of the immunoSEQ multiplex PCR assay. The multiplex PCR relied on a mix of 60 forward primers for TCR Vbeta segments and 13 reverse primers for TCR Jbeta segments. The CDR3 region of rearranged TCR beta genes was amplified from genomic DNA with a multiplex PCR assay. The Illumina HiSeq System was used to sequence the amplified TCR beta libraries as 87-base-pair reads. The original methods were these. In a later analysis, roughly 80 million unique TCR beta chains were counted across the 500 to 850 repertoires, and roughly 11 million of these chains were shared by at least two donors. A nearest-neighbor algorithm error-corrected the raw reads and collapsed the reads into unique sequences, merging closely related sequences to remove PCR and sequencing errors. Alignment of CDR3 sequences to IMGT reference sequences was used to assign V, D and J gene segments. Each retained sequence needed at least a six-nucleotide match to both a V gene segment and a J gene segment. Rearrangements were called productive when the CDR3 lacked stop codons and stayed in frame with V and J; all others were non-productive. CDR3 was defined according to IMGT convention as the region running from the second conserved V-encoded cysteine to the conserved J-encoded phenylalanine. The earlier analysis of about 590 of the donors excluded sequences that lacked an unambiguous match to a single V gene segment. In an earlier analysis of several hundred of the donors, V segments were called functional above 56.7% productive rearrangements and were called segregating when the between-donor standard deviation exceeded 5%. To diagnose cytomegalovirus status from the catalog of TCR beta chain sequences, a statistical classification framework was built. A later analysis assigned V and J genes by comparing TCR nucleotide sequences with IMGT/GENE-DB human TR gene sequences. Using the TCRdist pipeline, a later analysis assigned CDR3 sequences along with most-parsimonious VDJ recombination scenarios. A later analysis defined each TCR beta chain by its CDR3 amino acid sequence plus V-gene family, and excluded reads lacking a unique V-gene family. To address suspected cross-contamination and a sequencing artifact, a later analysis removed over 500 highly shared, low-generation-probability nucleotide sequences. A later analysis calculated a clonal expansion index for each public chain from normalized within-repertoire ranks of inferred template counts. A later analysis computed generation probabilities with a VDJ recombination model fitted to out-of-frame rearrangements, and checked the results against IGoR. In a later analysis, hypergeometric tests were used to score TCR-TCR, TCR-HLA and TCR-CMV co-occurrence, with a repertoire-size bias correction applied to TCR pairs. A later analysis estimated false discovery rates by permuting HLA or CMV assignments 20 times. A later analysis grouped co-occurring TCRs with DBSCAN, adding TCRdist sequence similarity when clustering within HLA-allele-positive subsets. For co-occurrence clustering, repertoires with fewer than 30,000 or more than 120,000 public chains were excluded, along with five repertoires with anomalous nucleotide sharing. The immuneACCESS repertoire file appears here via TCRdb, limited to in-frame rearrangements. These files lack a portion of the clones; in checked studies, under half of the deficit traces to unresolved V genes, and the cause of the others is not known. That table gives V, J and clone size, and the DNA gave D and trimming. The sample profile shows about 130,000 clones; about 82% of them were found once. About 1.2% of the sample belongs to the ten largest clones.

In total, over 600 healthy bone marrow donors made up the cohort. At the time of sampling, all cohort members were nominally healthy, though unrecorded immune exposures were likely present. The donor tested CMV seronegative and was one of the 352 seronegative cohort members. Every donor gave a peripheral blood sample, and the peripheral blood mononuclear cells from that sample were used for TCR beta sequencing. The Qiagen DNeasy Blood Extraction Kit was used to extract genomic DNA from the blood cell samples. V is reduced by 3 bases and J by 0 bases, leaving a spacing of 14 bases between them. The CDR3, cysteine through phenylalanine, is 16 amino acids long. The DNA shown is the 48-base CDR3, in frame from base 1. CDR1 and CDR2, per the germline V gene (reference sequence), are LNHDA and SQIVND. The data derive from a study of cytomegalovirus exposure and HLA in healthy donors (dated by TCRdb to about 2017). Context from the whole study: According to an earlier analysis of 450 to 650 of the donors, about 180 million T cells yielded 117 million unique TCR beta sequences and approximately 300 Gb of sequence data. On average, roughly 250,000 unique TCR beta nucleotide sequences were sequenced per donor among some 420 genotyped donors of the cohort, with 15% to 20% of those sequences being non-productive. High-throughput TCR immunosequencing, statistical association of individual TCRs with disease status, and machine learning were combined to predict cytomegalovirus infection status. Typing coverage differed by locus: A, B, C, DRB1 and DQB1 were typed in about 620-630 donors, DQA1 in roughly 500, DPA1 in approximately 610, and DPB1 in just under 480. The genetic ancestry cluster associated with self-reported Caucasian donors included 81% of the approximately 410 genotyped donors. Besides the first cohort of 550 to 750 subjects, a separate validation cohort made up of roughly 130 different subjects was used. Four to six DR-DQ haplotypes were handled as single units for association and clustering, since linkage in the cohort was strong. Roughly 290 gigabases of sequencing data and 70 million to 100 million unique TCR sequences made up an early release that covered about 640 HLA-typed donors. HLA typing included class I and class II loci at four-digit resolution. The study aimed to test whether signatures of past pathogen exposure could be identified by cataloging public T cell receptors. A later genetic analysis used genome-wide SNP genotypes for about three fifths of the 666 donors, treating that subset as a discovery cohort. An earlier analysis of more than 450 of the donors used high-throughput TCR beta sequencing to judge whether each TCR beta V gene segment behaved as functional or pseudogenic. In the later analysis, no new phenotypic data were used to find candidate immune exposures; instead, reliance was placed on TCR beta sequences and their occurrence across donors. The study profiled the T cell repertoires of 666 subjects by immunosequencing and related them to cytomegalovirus serostatus. Every discovery cohort repertoire had been produced on one sequencing platform. A later analysis re-examined previously published TCR beta repertoires from several hundred donors and added high-resolution HLA genotyping to investigate patterns of TCR occurrence. Alongside the repertoire data, information on donor age, sex, ethnicity and CMV serostatus was compiled. The research as a whole found: Cytomegalovirus status was reported to be diagnosed by the classifier with high specificity and sensitivity in both the original and validation cohorts. This cohort had only TCR beta chains sequenced, and the lack of alpha or paired-chain data limited which features could be detected. Correlated functional status among segregating V segments might reflect linkage disequilibrium, but an unknown experimental factor could not be ruled out. Most CMV-associated TCR beta chains appeared to be HLA-restricted in a later analysis, and the HLA associations seemed to be driven largely by CMV exposure. HLA typing was unavailable for some donors at each locus, so association tests used only the typed subset. According to a later genetic analysis, donors in an Asian-associated ancestry cluster had fewer N-insertions in productive TCRs than the approximately 670-donor mean. It was suggested by the authors that the approach could potentially be generalized to other disease states and immunological phenotypes. In a later genetic analysis, a missense DCLRE1C variant was associated with V-gene and J-gene trimming of TCR beta chains, and the association was replicated in an independent cohort. Strong co-occurrence of HLA alleles, especially DR and DQ, made assigning TCR associations to individual alleles difficult. The only immune exposure information available for the cohort was CMV serostatus. In vitro tests confirmed that a few of the cytomegalovirus-associated TCR beta chains recognize cytomegalovirus antigens. Because the 87-base-pair reads could not distinguish some IMGT-functional V segments, including TRBV6-2 and TRBV6-3, those segments were excluded. A group of highly shared sequence variants was considered likely to be a technical artifact of the sequencing pipeline. Specific HLA alleles were associated with over 15,000 TCR beta sequences at a false discovery rate of 0.05 in a later analysis. While some public TCRs were present in many individuals, most TCR sequences turned up only very rarely across donors. A later analysis found that HLA-associated TCR beta chains were more clonally expanded and had lower generation probabilities than equally common non-associated chains. In a later analysis, TCR association rates were found to vary across HLA loci, with the most associated TCRs seen for DRB1 alleles and the fewest for HLA-C alleles. Roughly uniform sequencing depth across donors was assumed in presence/absence analyses, although this assumption may not hold. A later analysis reported that several top co-occurrence clusters appeared linked to parvovirus B19, influenza, CMV and Epstein-Barr virus. Because counts were too low, more than 15 rarely observed V segments, including chromosome 9 orphons, were excluded from the earlier analysis of 587 of the donors. A further reported finding was that TCR beta sequences accurately predicted the HLA-A and HLA-B alleles for most subjects in the first cohort. The study gave a list of around 170 TCR beta chains associated with cytomegalovirus. In an earlier analysis of more than 450 of the donors, most TCR beta V segments were observed in productive rearrangements about 90% or about 30% of the time, broadly matching IMGT annotations.

The source of this sequence is a boy between 5 and 17 years old in good health and CMV-seronegative. The rearrangement joined TRBV19 to TRBJ1-2; TRBD1 might be the D gene, on 6 matching bases. The material sequenced was PBMCs. The encoded CDR3 is CASSIYGQTTNYGYTF. The nucleotide sequence reads as follows: TGTGCCAGTAGTATCTATGGACAGACTACTAACTATGGCTACACCTTC. The CDR3, completed at both ends by the reference TRBV19 and TRBJ1-2 genes, gives the full variable domain DGGITQSPKYLFRKEGQNVTLSCEQNLNHDAMYWYRQDPGQGLRLIYYSQIVNDFQKGDIAEGYSVSREKKESFPLTVTSAQKNPTAFYLCASSIYGQTTNYGYTFGSGTRLTVV.